This passage covers 24 T cell receptor beta chains from one sample sequenced in a study of OX40 agonist ivuxolimab in advanced cancers. TCRdb's copy holds only in-frame clones and misses some; the assay was immunoSEQ multiplex PCR. Of 57,000 or so clones listed, over 75% were seen once; the top ten hold about 18%. Source: CD4+ or CD8+ T cells sorted from blood, taken in a trial of the OX40 agonist ivuxolimab. The receptors were sampled from an adult with an advanced solid tumor such as melanoma, head and neck, liver or kidney cancer.

This clone is a singleton in its sample. CDR3 DNA: TGTGCCACTTTGGGCAGTTTGAACACTGAAGCTTTCTTT. This gives the protein CATLGSLNTEAFF. The rearrangement links TRBV21-1 to TRBJ1-1; TRBD1 reflects the table's D call only, with no check against the DNA. TRBV21-1 counts as a pseudogene. The CDR3 totals 13 residues.

The CDR3 DNA follows: TGTGCCAGCAGCTTCCGGACAGGGGACAATGAGCAGTTCTTC. Translated, it gives CASSFRTGDNEQFF. The genes are TRBV11-3 and TRBJ2-1, with TRBD1 identical over 9 bases. Germline values: CDR1 SGHNT, CDR2 YENEEA. The CDR3 loop spans 14 amino acids. J gave up 5 bases and V 3 bases, and 2 bases lay outside the gene matches. Full variable domain (outside the CDR3, taken from reference TRBV11-3 and TRBJ2-1): EAGVVQSPRYKIIEKKQPVAFWCNPISGHNTLYWYLQNLGQGPELLIRYENEEAVDDSQLPKDRFSAERLKGVDSTLKIQPAELGDSAVYLCASSFRTGDNEQFFGPGTRLTVL.

The chain carries TRBV6-1 and TRBJ1-6; 9 nucleotides align to TRBD1. The V gene end was trimmed by 4 bases and the J gene end by 5 bases; junction bases not matched to a gene: 0. Germline CDR1 MNHNS, CDR2 SASEGT. The CDR3 covers 14 residues. CDR3 sequence (DNA): TGTGCCAGCAGTGGGACAGGGGATAATTCACCCCTCCACTTT. Protein: CASSGTGDNSPLHF.

V usage is TRBV29-1 and J usage is TRBJ1-3; D remains ambiguous. The CDR3 length is 15 residues. The V end lost 7 bases, the J end lost 0 bases, and 16 bases lay between the germline ends. Germline CDR1 reads SQVTM; CDR2 reads ANQGSEA. CDR3: CSGDTWRNSGNTIYF. CDR3 DNA: TGCAGCGGGGATACTTGGCGCAACTCTGGAAACACCATATATTTT. Variable domain in full (rest from reference TRBV29-1 and TRBJ1-3): SAVISQKPSRDICQRGTSLTIQCQVDSQVTMMFWYRQQPGQSLTLIATANQGSEATYESGFVIDKFPISRPNLTFSTLTVSNMSPEDSSIYLCSGDTWRNSGNTIYFGEGSWLTVV.

This chain uses TRBV27 with TRBJ2-7, with unresolved D. Germline V gene data show CDR1 as MNHEY and CDR2 as SMNVEV (reference sequence). The V end lost 3 bases, the J end lost 2 bases, and 14 bases lay between the germline ends. CDR3 length equals 15 residues. The CDR3 DNA sequence: TGTGCCAGCAGTTTTAGCAGTGGAACCACCTACGAGCAGTACTTC. This encodes CASSFSSGTTYEQYF.

The V gene is TRBV15, the J gene TRBJ2-2, with 9 bases lining up with TRBD2. Germline V gene data show CDR1 as LNHNV and CDR2 as YYDKDF (reference sequence). The CDR3 length is 16 residues. V trimming: 1 base; J trimming: 2 bases; junction bases outside the gene matches: 2. The CDR3 coding sequence is TGTGCCACCAGCAGAGCTAGCGGGGTAAACACCGGGGAGCTGTTTTTT. Its translation is CATSRASGVNTGELFF.

The chain couples TRBV6-5 to TRBJ1-1, with TRBD1 matching over 7 bases. Germline CDR1 MNHEY, CDR2 SVGAGI. V lost 5 bases and J lost 3; bases outside the gene matches: 6. This CDR3 is built from 14 residues. CDR3 bases: TGTGCCAGCAGTGACAGGGCGAGTTACACTGAAGCTTTCTTT. It translates to CASSDRASYTEAFF.

Only one count was recorded for this clone. The rearrangement links TRBV7-3 to TRBJ2-1; D uncertain. Trimming took 4 bases from V and 3 from J, leaving 13 bases between them. The CDR3 consists of 15 residues. Germline V CDR1 and CDR2: SGHTA, FQGTGA. The CDR3 nucleotides read TGTGCCAGCAGCTCTAGGATTTTGTTCTACAATGAGCAGTTCTTC. Translating it yields CASSSRILFYNEQFF. Combining the CDR3 with reference TRBV7-3 and TRBJ2-1 gives the whole variable domain GAGVSQTPSNKVTEKGKYVELRCDPISGHTALYWYRQSLGQGPEFLIYFQGTGAADDSGLPNDRFFAVRPEGSVSTLKIQRTERGDSAVYLCASSSRILFYNEQFFGPGTRLTVL.

The J gene is TRBJ2-1, the V gene TRBV28; the D gene is possibly TRBD2 (6 bases). Per the germline V gene, CDR1 is MDHEN and CDR2 is SYDVKM. This CDR3 has 13 residues. V lost 7 bases to trimming and J lost 7 bases, with 14 bases between them. CDR3 in DNA: TGTGCCAGCACGACGGGAGTGGGGAATGAGCAGTTCTTC. Amino acid sequence: CASTTGVGNEQFF.

The chain carries TRBV27 and TRBJ2-7; 10 bases are shared with TRBD2. Trimming took 4 bases from V and 1 from J; bases not matched to a gene: 4. The germline V gene encodes CDR1 MNHEY and CDR2 SMNVEV (reference sequence). The CDR3 length is 15 residues. CDR3 sequence (DNA): TGTGCCAGCAGTTCTCCGACTAGCGGGTCCTACGAGCAGTACTTC. It yields the protein CASSSPTSGSYEQYF.

The rearrangement links TRBV28 to TRBJ2-1, with D perhaps TRBD1 (5 bases). CDR3 length equals 17 residues. Trimming shortened V by 4 bases and J by 4 bases, and 20 bases separated the two germline ends. Germline CDR1 and CDR2: MDHEN and SYDVKM. The CDR3 nucleotides read TGTGCCAGCAGTTGGGGTGTTACAGGCGCAGCTTACAATGAGCAGTTCTTC. Residues: CASSWGVTGAAYNEQFF.

This clone was detected once. V gene TRBV15 combines with J gene TRBJ2-3, with D uncertain. The CDR3 consists of 12 residues. CDR1 is LNHNV, CDR2 YYDKDF, per germline (reference sequence). V dropped 6 bases and J dropped 4 bases, with 8 bases sitting between them. CDR3 in DNA: TGTGCCACCAGTCGTGCGGCAGATACGCAGTATTTT. It specifies CATSRAADTQYF.

V and J are TRBV4-1 and TRBJ2-1, with 10 bases fitting TRBD2. From germline, CDR1 is MGHRA and CDR2 YSYEKL. Germline trimming cut 5 bases from V and 4 bases from J; bases unmatched to any gene: 5. The CDR3 spans 15 residues. The CDR3 loop reads CASSLGLADYNEQFF. CDR3 DNA: TGCGCCAGCAGCTTAGGACTAGCGGATTACAATGAGCAGTTCTTC.

V is TRBV11-3 and J is TRBJ1-3; a weak D match, TRBD1 (5 bases). The V end was cut by 0 bases, the J end by 6 bases, with 12 bases between. The CDR3 has 15 amino acids. The germline V gene encodes CDR1 SGHNT and CDR2 YENEEA. The CDR3 sequence is CASSLEGRGLNTIYF. As DNA, the CDR3 is TGTGCCAGCAGCTTAGAGGGACGAGGTTTAAACACCATATATTTT.

The V gene is TRBV11-2, the J gene TRBJ2-1, with D possibly TRBD2 on 6 matching bases. The CDR3 spans 15 residues. Germline values: CDR1 SGHAT, CDR2 FQNNGV. Trimming removed 3 bases from V and 4 bases from J, with 13 bases in between. CDR3 residues: CASSFAGSSYNEQFF. CDR3 DNA: TGTGCCAGCAGCTTTGCCGGGAGTTCATACAATGAGCAGTTCTTC.

V gene TRBV6-4 combines with J gene TRBJ2-1, with 8 bases fitting TRBD2. With 2 bases clipped from V and 2 bases from J, the junction kept 2 bases outside the gene matches. The CDR3 extends over 15 amino acids. CDR1 is MRHNA and CDR2 is SNTAGT in the germline V gene. CDR3 region: CASSDKAGAYNEQFF. For the CDR3, the DNA is TGTGCCAGCAGTGACAAAGCGGGAGCCTACAATGAGCAGTTCTTC.

This rearrangement joins TRBV4-3 to TRBJ2-2; D not certain. The CDR3 has 14 amino acids. The germline V and J ends were trimmed by 0 bases and 9 bases, with 11 bases remaining between them. CDR1 is LGHNA, CDR2 YSLEER, per germline. CDR3 bases: TGCGCCAGCAGCCAAGAAGGCTGGAACCGGGAGCTGTTTTTT. Its translation: CASSQEGWNRELFF.

The V gene is TRBV28, the J gene TRBJ2-1; D is undetermined. Germline V CDR1 and CDR2: MDHEN, SYDVKM. The CDR3 runs 15 residues. V shed 6 bases and J shed 5 bases, with 17 bases lying between them. Here the CDR3 DNA reads TGTGCCAGCAGGCCCAGGACGGCCTTGGACAATGAGCAGTTCTTC. This encodes CASRPRTALDNEQFF.

The rearrangement links TRBV6-1 to TRBJ1-5; D call uncertain. V was shortened by 4 bases and J by 0 bases, with 10 bases between the two germline ends. The CDR3 spans 15 residues. CDR1 and CDR2 (germline): MNHNS, SASEGT. CDR3 residues: CASSGGHYSNQPQHF. CDR3 coding DNA: TGTGCCAGCAGTGGGGGTCATTATAGCAATCAGCCCCAGCATTTT.

CDR3 protein: CASSERAYHGYTF. The CDR3 DNA reads TGTGCCAGCAGTGAAAGGGCATACCATGGCTACACCTTC. The gene calls are TRBV2 and TRBJ1-2; no clear D gene. The CDR3 consists of 13 residues. Trimming pared 2 bases from V and 6 bases from J, leaving 10 bases between. CDR1 and CDR2 from the germline V gene are SNHLY and FYNNEI.

The chain employs TRBV19 and TRBJ1-2, with D perhaps TRBD1 (5 bases). Trimming stripped 6 bases from V and 6 bases from J, with 20 bases between. Germline V gives CDR1 LNHDA, CDR2 SQIVND (reference sequence). CDR3 length: 15 amino acids. This CDR3 is CASRAWGGEDDGYTF. The CDR3 DNA follows: TGTGCCAGTAGGGCTTGGGGAGGGGAGGATGATGGCTACACCTTC.

The rearrangement uses TRBV7-3 and TRBJ2-3, with D hard to call. Germline assignment: CDR1 SGHTA and CDR2 FQGTGA. CDR3 length equals 13 residues. Trimming took 4 bases from V and 6 from J, leaving 11 bases between them. The chain's CDR3 is CASSSLSSDTQYF. The CDR3, as DNA: TGTGCCAGCAGCTCCCTTTCCAGTGATACGCAGTATTTT.

The sample holds one count of this clone. The chain has TRBV5-8 and TRBJ1-1, with unresolved D. Germline V gene lookup returns CDR1 SGHTS and CDR2 YDEGEE. Trimming stripped 4 bases from V and 1 base from J, with 5 bases between. The CDR3 runs 12 residues. The CDR3, as DNA: TGTGCCAGCAGCACTCCGAACACTGAAGCTTTCTTT. Its protein is CASSTPNTEAFF.

This sequence joins TRBV7-9 and TRBJ2-5; D is ambiguous. The CDR3 loop spans 15 amino acids. V was pared by 3 bases and J by 7 bases, with 18 bases between. CDR1 is SEHNR, CDR2 FQNEAQ, per germline (reference sequence). CDR3 residues: CASSLERITLGTQYF. The CDR3 coding sequence is TGTGCCAGCAGCTTGGAGAGAATCACATTAGGGACCCAGTACTTC.